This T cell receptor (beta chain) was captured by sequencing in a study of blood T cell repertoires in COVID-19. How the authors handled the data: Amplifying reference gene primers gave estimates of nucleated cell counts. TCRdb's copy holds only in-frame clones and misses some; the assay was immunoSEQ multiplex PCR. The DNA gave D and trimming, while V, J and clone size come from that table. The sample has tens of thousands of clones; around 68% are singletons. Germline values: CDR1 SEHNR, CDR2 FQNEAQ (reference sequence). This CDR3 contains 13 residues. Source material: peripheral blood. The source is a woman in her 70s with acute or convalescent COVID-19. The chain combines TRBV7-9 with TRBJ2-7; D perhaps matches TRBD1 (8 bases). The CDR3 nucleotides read TGTGCGAGCGGGACAGGCGTCTCCTACGAGCAGTACTTC. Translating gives CASGTGVSYEQYF.